The text below deals with one T cell receptor beta chain. Its antigen is unknown. The entry originates in a study of cytomegalovirus exposure and HLA in healthy donors. Study-level points and caveats: Most TCR sequences proved rare, with some public TCRs found in many donors.

Trimming at V came to 6 bases and at J to 6 bases, leaving 9 bases not matched to a gene. CDR3 length: 14 residues. Germline V lookup: CDR1 SGHTA, CDR2 FQGNSA. The study ran its PCR with 60 Vbeta and 13 Jbeta primers. Here immunoSEQ multiplex PCR was the method, and the copy in TCRdb shows in-frame clones only, minus some. Of about 67,000 clones listed, 65% to 70% are singletons. The specimen sequenced was PBMCs. This chain uses TRBV7-2 with TRBJ2-7, with TRBD1 matching over 9 bases. This receptor was identified in a woman aged 30 to 39 in good health and CMV-seronegative. The CDR3 protein is CASRGGTGSREQYF. The CDR3 DNA follows: TGTGCCAGCAGGGGGGGGACAGGGTCCCGCGAGCAGTACTTC.